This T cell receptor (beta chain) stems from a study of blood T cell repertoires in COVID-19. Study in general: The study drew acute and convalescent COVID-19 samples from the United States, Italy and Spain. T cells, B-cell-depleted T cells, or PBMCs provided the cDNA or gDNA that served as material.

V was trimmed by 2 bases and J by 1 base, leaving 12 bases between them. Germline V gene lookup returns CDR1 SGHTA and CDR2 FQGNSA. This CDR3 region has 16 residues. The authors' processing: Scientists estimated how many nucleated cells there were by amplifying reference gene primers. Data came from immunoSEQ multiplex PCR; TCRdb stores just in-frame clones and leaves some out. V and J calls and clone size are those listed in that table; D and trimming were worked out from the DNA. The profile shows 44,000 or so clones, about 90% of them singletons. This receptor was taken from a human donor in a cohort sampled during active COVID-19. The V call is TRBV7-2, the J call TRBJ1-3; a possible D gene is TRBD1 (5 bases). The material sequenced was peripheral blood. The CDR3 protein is CASSLNGGWSGNTIYF. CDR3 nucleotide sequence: TGTGCCAGCAGCTTAAACGGGGGGTGGTCTGGAAACACCATATATTTT.